This is a list of T cell receptor beta chains from one sample in a study of blood T cell repertoires in COVID-19. Profiled with immunoSEQ multiplex PCR; TCRdb holds only in-frame clones, not every one. The repertoire includes 100,000 or so clones, roughly 78% of them detected once, and 5.5% to 7.5% sits in the top ten. The sequenced sample was peripheral blood. The source of these receptors is a man aged 45 to 65 with active or convalescent COVID-19. Both conserved end residues are part of each CDR3. Each record gives: clone size, V gene, D gene, J gene, CDR3 protein, CDR3 DNA. The D gene is left open where the match is weak. Part of the rows lack a size; the others show once, few, many or a class for expanded clones.

>once|TRBV3-1/TRBV3-2|TRBD1|TRBJ2-1
CASSQVPTGAYNEQFF
TGTGCCAGCAGCCAAGTTCCGACAGGGGCATACAATGAGCAGTTCTTC
>-|TRBV5-1|-|TRBJ2-3
CASSLGTSTDTQYF
TGCGCCAGCAGCCTTGGGACTAGCACAGATACGCAGTATTTT
>-|TRBV6-5|-|TRBJ1-2
CAGGSRYGYTF
TGTGCCGGAGGGTCGCGCTATGGCTACACCTTC
>-|TRBV4-3|-|TRBJ1-6
CASSQSASSYNSPLHF
TGCGCCAGCAGCCAATCTGCCAGCTCCTATAATTCACCCCTCCACTTT
>few|TRBV5-1|TRBD2|TRBJ2-2
CASAFHGQGGTGELFF
TGCGCCAGCGCCTTCCACGGGCAGGGAGGGACCGGGGAGCTGTTTTTT
>few|TRBV18|-|TRBJ2-1
CASSPVGGQDNEQFF
TGTGCCAGCTCACCGGTCGGGGGGCAAGACAATGAGCAGTTCTTC
>-|TRBV4-2|TRBD2|TRBJ2-1
CASSQEGTSGNNEQFF
TGTGCCAGCAGCCAAGAGGGGACTAGCGGTAACAATGAGCAGTTCTTC
>-|TRBV6-5|TRBD1|TRBJ1-1
CASSPTGGLTEAFF
TGTGCCAGCAGTCCTACAGGGGGATTGACTGAAGCTTTCTTT
>-|TRBV7-8|-|TRBJ2-4
CASSLGFGAGNIQYF
TGTGCCAGCAGCTTAGGCTTCGGAGCGGGAAACATTCAGTACTTC
>-|TRBV3-1/TRBV3-2|TRBD2|TRBJ2-1
CASSQGLAGSSYNEQFF
TGTGCCAGCAGCCAGGGACTAGCGGGTTCCTCCTACAATGAGCAGTTCTTC
>-|TRBV14|-|TRBJ2-7
CASSSDTQYEQYF
TGTGCCAGCAGCTCGGACACCCAATACGAGCAGTACTTC
>few|TRBV10-3|-|TRBJ2-3
CAISAGDGVSTDTQYF
TGTGCCATCAGTGCAGGGGACGGCGTTAGCACAGATACGCAGTATTTT
>few|TRBV30|-|TRBJ1-3
CAWSVGLSGNTIYF
TGTGCCTGGAGTGTTGGCCTCTCTGGAAACACCATATATTTT
>-|TRBV27|-|TRBJ2-3
CASSQKRGDTQYF
TGTGCCAGCAGTCAAAAACGGGGAGATACGCAGTATTTT
>-|TRBV9|-|TRBJ1-3
CASSALGTTGNTIYF
TGTGCCAGCAGCGCCCTCGGGACAACTGGAAACACCATATATTTT
>-|TRBV4-1|-|TRBJ1-4
CASSQDYGATNEKLFF
TGCGCCAGCAGCCAAGATTATGGGGCGACGAATGAAAAACTGTTTTTT
>-|TRBV19|TRBD1|TRBJ1-2
CASSIVGTPGGYTF
TGTGCCAGTAGTATCGTGGGGACACCAGGGGGTTACACCTTC
>-|TRBV5-1|TRBD1|TRBJ1-1
CASSHPPGQGGTEAFF
TGCGCCAGCAGCCATCCCCCGGGACAGGGTGGAACTGAAGCTTTCTTT
>-|TRBV7-2|-|TRBJ2-1
CASSIPQIGRQFF
TGTGCCAGCAGCATACCCCAAATCGGGAGACAGTTCTTC
>once|TRBV6-2/TRBV6-3|-|TRBJ1-1
CASSYSSMGGTEAFF
TGTGCCAGCAGTTACTCAAGTATGGGGGGCACTGAAGCTTTCTTT
>few|TRBV25-1|TRBD1|TRBJ1-1
CASSTQGDTEAFF
TGTGCCAGCAGTACACAGGGGGACACTGAAGCTTTCTTT
>-|TRBV11-3|-|TRBJ2-1
CASSLGGSRNGEQFF
TGTGCCAGCAGCTTAGGCGGCTCCCGAAACGGTGAGCAGTTCTTC
>-|TRBV28|-|TRBJ2-5
CASSLAEPSQETQYF
TGTGCCAGCAGTTTGGCGGAGCCGTCTCAAGAGACCCAGTACTTC
>-|TRBV10-3|-|TRBJ1-2
CAISEKNRVDGYTF
TGTGCCATCAGTGAGAAAAACAGGGTGGATGGCTACACCTTC
>-|TRBV20-1|-|TRBJ2-5
CSASLAETQYF
TGCAGTGCTAGCCTAGCCGAGACCCAGTACTTC
>-|TRBV2|TRBD1|TRBJ2-5
CASRGTGGETQYF
TGTGCCAGCCGAGGGACAGGGGGTGAGACCCAGTACTTC
>-|TRBV11-2|-|TRBJ1-3
CASSLGAGSGNTIYF
TGTGCCAGCAGCTTAGGGGCGGGCTCTGGAAACACCATATATTTT
>few|TRBV6-5|-|TRBJ1-2
CASSYSAGTYGYTF
TGTGCCAGCAGTTACTCGGCGGGGACCTATGGCTACACCTTC
>-|TRBV5-1|-|TRBJ2-2
CASSSGQNTGELFF
TGCGCCAGCAGCTCCGGACAGAACACCGGGGAGCTGTTTTTT
>once|TRBV19|-|TRBJ1-4
CASSIDVERGEKLFF
TGTGCCAGTAGTATAGATGTGGAACGGGGTGAAAAACTGTTTTTT
>-|TRBV3-1/TRBV3-2|-|TRBJ2-7
CASSQEGQSYEQYF
TGTGCCAGCAGCCAAGAAGGACAGTCCTACGAGCAGTACTTC
>-|TRBV4-1|-|TRBJ1-5
CASSQPGGNQPQHF
TGCGCCAGCAGCCAACCAGGGGGCAATCAGCCCCAGCATTTT
>few|TRBV7-2|TRBD1|TRBJ2-2
CASSRDRGQGGELFF
TGTGCCAGCAGCCGGGACAGGGGGCAGGGCGGGGAGCTGTTTTTT
>-|TRBV7-9|-|TRBJ2-5
CASSPSREQETQYF
TGTGCCAGCAGCCCGTCAAGAGAGCAAGAGACCCAGTACTTC
>-|TRBV27|TRBD2|TRBJ2-1
CASSLSTLLAGSYNEQFF
TGTGCCAGCAGTTTATCAACCCTTTTAGCGGGATCCTACAATGAGCAGTTCTTC
>few|TRBV5-5|-|TRBJ1-6
CASSFLEDSPLHF
TGTGCCAGCAGCTTCCTAGAAGATTCACCCCTCCACTTT
>-|TRBV5-5|-|TRBJ2-2
CASSLAAGELFF
TGTGCCAGCAGCTTGGCGGCCGGGGAGCTGTTTTTT
>-|TRBV5-1|-|TRBJ1-1
CASSWGLTGGHLEAFF
TGCGCCAGCAGCTGGGGGCTGACGGGGGGCCACCTTGAAGCTTTCTTT
>-|TRBV3-1/TRBV3-2|-|TRBJ2-5
CASSLQGGKTQYF
TGTGCCAGCAGTTTACAGGGGGGGAAGACCCAGTACTTC
>-|TRBV28|-|TRBJ2-1
CASSTEQYNEQFF
TGTGCCAGCAGCACGGAGCAATACAATGAGCAGTTCTTC
>-|TRBV5-5|TRBD1|TRBJ1-2
CASSLSQGDGYTF
TGTGCCAGCAGCTTGTCACAGGGGGATGGCTACACCTTC
>few|TRBV4-3|-|TRBJ1-3
CASSQDQGLGNTIYF
TGCGCCAGCAGCCAAGATCAGGGTCTGGGAAACACCATATATTTT
>-|TRBV7-9|-|TRBJ1-6
CASSSQGNSPLHF
TGTGCCAGCAGCTCGCAGGGAAATTCACCCCTCCACTTT
>-|TRBV21-1|-|TRBJ1-1
CASSKSGTEAFF
TGTGCCAGCAGCAAATCAGGGACTGAAGCTTTCTTT
>-|TRBV19|TRBD1|TRBJ2-5
CASSMGQEETQYF
TGTGCCAGTAGTATGGGACAGGAAGAGACCCAGTACTTC
>few|TRBV9|-|TRBJ2-5
CASSPRLVGQETQYF
TGTGCCAGCAGCCCCCGACTAGTGGGGCAAGAGACCCAGTACTTC
>-|TRBV18|-|TRBJ1-1
CASSPSTGLNTEAFF
TGTGCCAGCTCACCTTCTACAGGATTGAACACTGAAGCTTTCTTT
>-|TRBV5-1|TRBD1|TRBJ2-1
CASRTGGTGNEQFF
TGCGCCAGCAGGACAGGGGGCACCGGGAATGAGCAGTTCTTC
>-|TRBV7-5|-|TRBJ2-3
CVRSPGRGGTDTQYF
TGTGTCAGAAGCCCCGGACGGGGGGGCACAGATACGCAGTATTTT
>-|TRBV5-1|TRBD1|TRBJ2-6
CASSSLQGPTSGANVLTF
TGCGCCAGCAGCTCGTTACAGGGGCCGACCTCTGGGGCCAACGTCCTGACTTTC
>-|TRBV3-1/TRBV3-2|TRBD1|TRBJ2-3
CASSQDKGASDTQYF
TGTGCCAGCAGCCAAGATAAGGGGGCCTCAGATACGCAGTATTTT
>-|TRBV28|-|TRBJ1-1
CASSLQVSNTEAFF
TGTGCCAGCAGTTTACAGGTTTCGAACACTGAAGCTTTCTTT
>-|TRBV4-3|TRBD1|TRBJ1-6
CASSQQQGAFSPLHF
TGCGCCAGCAGCCAACAACAGGGGGCTTTCTCACCCCTCCACTTT
>-|TRBV27|TRBD2|TRBJ2-5
CASSPSVRLAGVLGETQYF
TGTGCCAGCAGCCCGAGTGTGCGGCTAGCGGGGGTCTTAGGGGAGACCCAGTACTTC
>-|TRBV11-2|TRBD1|TRBJ1-5
CASSLGQGVGQPQHF
TGTGCCAGCAGCTTAGGACAGGGGGTGGGTCAGCCCCAGCATTTT
>-|TRBV6-5|-|TRBJ1-4
CASSYGLKGNEKLFF
TGTGCCAGCAGTTACGGGCTCAAGGGGAACGAAAAACTGTTTTTT